The T cell receptor beta chain described here comes from a study of blood T cell repertoires in COVID-19. Overall study: COVID-19 samples from acute and convalescent phases originated in the United States, Italy and Spain. The analysed material was cDNA or gDNA that came from T cells, B-cell-depleted T cells, or PBMCs.

Germline V CDR1 and CDR2: SGHRS, YFSETQ. Trimming pared 5 bases from V and 8 bases from J, leaving 19 bases between. The CDR3 spans 14 residues. Authors' analysis steps: Reference gene primer amplification in the assay estimated nucleated cell counts. The method was immunoSEQ multiplex PCR; TCRdb's version includes in-frame clones alone and lacks a portion of them. The DNA gave D and trimming, while V, J and clone size come from that table. There are around 300,000 clones in the sample; more than 80% occur only once, and less than 3% lies in the top ten. This receptor was taken from a woman younger than 45 with active or convalescent COVID-19. Sample: peripheral blood. The V call is TRBV5-1, the J call TRBJ1-1; D call uncertain. This chain's CDR3 is CASSYRSHGEEAFF. CDR3 DNA: TGCGCCAGCAGTTATCGCTCTCACGGGGAGGAAGCTTTCTTT.